The following is a T cell receptor (beta chain) sequence with its context. The target of this receptor is not known. There are no base qualities to consult, and no much larger clone falls within one base. The data were taken from a study of blood T cell repertoires in COVID-19 (dated by TCRdb to 2018 to 2021). Regarding the research as a whole: Samples from collaborators originated in the United States, Italy and Spain and spanned both the acute and convalescent phases of COVID-19. The samples were drawn from two sources: the first 160 participants of the ongoing ImmuneRACE study, and 1,254 subjects contributed by 6 global collaborators. HLA class I and class II types, where available, came from metadata supplied by the sample provider rather than from assay-based typing. A de-identified subject ID, COVID-19 status, age in years and sex were almost always included in the sample metadata. The prospective study material was composed of cDNA or gDNA derived from T cells, B-cell-depleted T cells, or PBMCs. The repertoires were made available in a free public database intended to serve as a resource for research on the immune response to SARS-CoV-2. Deeply sampled blood TCRbeta repertoires from subjects exposed to, actively infected with, or recovered from COVID-19 were included in the dataset. General conclusions and limits of the study: Clinical and demographic metadata were provided uncurated, with the amount varying by source and participant.

Collaborating institutions collected whole blood in K2EDTA tubes following their own protocols. For TCRbeta analysis, collaborator samples were shipped as frozen whole blood, as isolated PBMCs, or as DNA extracted from either sample type. TCRbeta CDR3 regions were amplified from genomic DNA using the immunoSEQ Assay, a bias-controlled multiplex PCR. The original pipeline was this. The number of nucleated cells in each sample was estimated by amplification of reference gene primers within the assay. To quantify the absolute abundance of each unique TCRbeta CDR3 rearrangement, sequence reads were collapsed and filtered. For each sample, productive Simpson clonality was calculated as the square root of Simpson's diversity index across productive rearrangements. TCRdb stores this immuneACCESS table with in-frame sequences only. Part of the clones is absent; in the studies checked, under half of the shortfall reflects unresolved V genes, and no reason is known for the rest. V and J calls and clone size are copied from that table; D and trimming were computed from the DNA. Across this sample there are about 100,000 clones, with 80% to 95% seen only once. Together, the top ten hold 1% to 1.5% of the sample.

The V end loses 6 bases and the J end loses 9 bases, and a stretch of 26 bases separates them. The CDR3 spans 17 residues, from the cysteine through the phenylalanine. The only DNA kept is the CDR3, 51 bases in frame from the first base. The germline V gene (reference sequence) gives CDR1 as SEHNR and CDR2 as FQNEAQ. The V and J genes are TRBV7-9 and TRBJ2-2; the best D guess is TRBD2, with 6 bases matching. The origin of this receptor is a woman aged 25 to 39 with acute or convalescent COVID-19. The specimen sequenced was peripheral blood. The CDR3 protein is CASRPDPRDSVGWELFF. The DNA sequence reads TGTGCCAGCAGACCCGACCCGCGGGATAGTGTGGGCTGGGAGCTGTTTTTT.